What follows are 5 T cell receptor beta chains derived from one specimen sequenced in a study of T cell responses to AZD1222 COVID-19 vaccine. Produced via immunoSEQ multiplex PCR; TCRdb's table is partial and in-frame only. This sample has about 130,000 clones; roughly 90% occur once, and the top ten carry about 3.7%. The sequencing used peripheral blood, collected on day 0 of AZD1222 vaccination. The source is an adult in good health.

This chain connects TRBV28 to TRBJ1-4; D perhaps matches TRBD1 (5 bases). The CDR3 spans 15 residues. V shed 3 bases and J shed 3 bases, with 11 bases lying between them. Per germline, CDR1 MDHEN and CDR2 SYDVKM. The CDR3 sequence: CASSLMGLSNEKLFF. The CDR3 DNA is TGTGCCAGCAGTTTGATGGGACTTTCTAATGAAAAACTGTTTTTT.

This chain joins TRBV28 and TRBJ2-7; 9 bases are shared with TRBD2. The length of the CDR3 is 15 residues. V trimming: 8 bases; J trimming: 2 bases; junction bases outside the gene matches: 10. Germline values: CDR1 MDHEN, CDR2 SYDVKM. The CDR3 DNA follows: TGTGCCAGCCTTAAGGCTGCTAGCGGGACCTACGAGCAGTACTTC. Translating it yields CASLKAASGTYEQYF.

The J gene is TRBJ1-1, the V gene TRBV2; a weak D match, TRBD1 (6 bases). Trimming pared 8 bases from V and 0 bases from J, leaving 10 bases between. The CDR3 contains 13 residues. Germline V gene data show CDR1 as SNHLY and CDR2 as FYNNEI. The CDR3 DNA sequence: TGTGCCAGCCATAGGACAGTGAACACTGAAGCTTTCTTT. Its protein product is CASHRTVNTEAFF.

The gene calls are TRBV25-1 and TRBJ1-1, with D perhaps TRBD1 (5 bases). V lost 4 bases, J lost 7 bases, and 25 bases lay in between. The CDR3 has 17 residues. Per the germline V gene, CDR1 is MGHDK and CDR2 is SYGVNS. The CDR3 nucleotides are TGTGCCAGCAGTGTATCGTTTTGGGACGGGCGATCCATTGAAGCTTTCTTT. Translating gives CASSVSFWDGRSIEAFF.

V usage is TRBV28 and J usage is TRBJ2-1; D is undetermined. CDR1 is MDHEN, CDR2 SYDVKM, per germline. The V end was cut by 6 bases, the J end by 7 bases, with 13 bases between. The CDR3 is 13 residues long. In DNA, the CDR3 is TGTGCCAGCAGACCCCTTACGCGAAATGAGCAGTTCTTC. Translated, it gives CASRPLTRNEQFF.